Reported below is one T cell receptor (beta chain). In the source study's methods: It was from reference gene primer amplification that nucleated cell counts were estimated. Repertoires were generated with immunoSEQ multiplex PCR, while TCRdb's copy carries only in-frame clones and drops some. V and J calls plus clone size are reproduced from that table; the DNA served to infer D and trimming. The sample records 95,000 to 120,000 clones, roughly 81% being singletons. These data belong to a study of blood T cell repertoires in COVID-19. About the research overall: Material from acute and convalescent COVID-19 was sourced from the United States, Italy and Spain. PBMCs, B-cell-depleted T cells, or T cells provided the cDNA or gDNA that made up the material.

Sequencing was performed on peripheral blood. The sequence was obtained from a man aged 35 to 55 with acute or convalescent COVID-19.

CDR3 region: CASSSGQGRRGPGDTQYF. Here the CDR3 DNA reads TGTGCCAGCAGTTCAGGACAGGGTAGAAGGGGGCCGGGGGATACGCAGTATTTT. The V and J genes are TRBV27 and TRBJ2-3; TRBD1 matches at 8 bases. The CDR3 totals 18 residues. Germline V gives CDR1 MNHEY, CDR2 SMNVEV (reference sequence). Trimming cost V 4 bases and J 6 bases; bases outside gene matches: 18.